This T cell receptor beta chain was recovered during a study of cytomegalovirus exposure and HLA in healthy donors. Regarding the study as a whole: A later analysis linked a missense DCLRE1C variant to TCR beta V- and J-gene trimming. Within an earlier analysis, most TCR beta V segments proved productive either about 90% or about 30% of the time. CMV serostatus stood as the only immune exposure information on hand.

Trimming took off 4 bases at V and 2 bases at J, with 12 bases between the two ends. The CDR3 spans 14 residues. Germline CDR1 is SGHTA and CDR2 is FQGNSA. Comment on this clone: Its target is unknown.

60 Vbeta and 13 Jbeta primers were used in PCR. Sequenced by immunoSEQ multiplex PCR; TCRdb stores in-frame clones only, minus some. The table has 45,000 to 60,000 clones, 72% seen once. The chain links TRBV7-2 to TRBJ2-7; no firm D call. Source material: PBMCs. The TCR originated in a woman aged 45-60 years in good health and CMV-seronegative. CDR3 sequence: CASSSMMRTYEQYF. The CDR3 nucleotides are TGTGCCAGCAGCTCGATGATGAGGACCTACGAGCAGTACTTC.